Each of the 2 T cell receptor beta chains below was sequenced from the same sample in a study of vaccination and CD4 T cells after COVID-19. Regarding treatment: roughly 10-day PBMC culture with coronavirus spike peptide pools or control peptides (ViraFEST assay). CD4+ T cells of the unexposed donor were collected before the COVID-19 pandemic (2011-2018). The antigens of these receptors remain unknown. At the Johns Hopkins FTIC core, DNA taken from cultured CD4+ T cells was sequenced by way of the Oncomine TCR Beta short-read assay. It was from cultured CD4+ T cells that genomic DNA was extracted. TCRdb processed the PCR reads anew with MiXCR; each CDR3 protein has one entry. The table lists 10,000 or so distinct CDR3 sequences, roughly 35% of them singletons. Sequencing input: CD4+ T cells from blood, cultured in vitro. The receptors here all came from a human donor in good health.

This clonotype has just a few counts. J is TRBJ1-1 and V is TRBV9, with D possibly TRBD1 on 5 matching bases. Germline V CDR1 and CDR2: SGDLS, YYNGEE. The CDR3 runs 14 residues. The germline V and J ends were trimmed by 0 bases and 4 bases, with 10 bases remaining between them. CDR3 sequence (DNA): TGTGCCAGCAGCGTAGGAGGGGAACCCACTGAAGCTTTCTTT. Translated: CASSVGGEPTEAFF.

This chain connects TRBV20-1 to TRBJ2-2, with TRBD2 identical over 7 bases. This CDR3 comprises 12 residues. CDR1 DFQATT and CDR2 SNEGSKA come from the germline V gene (reference sequence). With V trimmed by 2 bases and J by 8 bases, 2 bases remained unmatched. The CDR3: CSARPGRGELFF. As DNA, the CDR3 is TGCAGTGCTAGACCCGGGAGGGGGGAGCTGTTTTTT.